This TCR beta chain was observed in a study of beta chain features in type 1 diabetes. The CDR3 is made up of 15 amino acids. Germline V gives CDR1 MNHNS, CDR2 SASEGT. V was clipped by 6 bases and J by 1 base, with 16 bases between them. The study, taken as a whole, reports: Type 1 diabetes patients had fewer VDJ junction insertions and more deletions. cDNA-based sequencing might over-represent cells highly expressing TCR.

In regard to this clone: Its matching antigen is unknown. Distinct nucleotide sequences in the sample also encode this CDR3.

The investigators reverse transcribed all of the isolated RNA, so they sequenced expressed TCRB transcripts. Roughly 3.6 million reads were obtained on average from naive, central memory and regulatory T cell samples. The repertoire was sequenced with immunoSEQ multiplex PCR; TCRdb's copy has only in-frame clones and lacks some. The sample shows some 150,000 clones, 8.5% to 14% of them seen only once. Sequenced: central memory CD4+ T cells from blood. The source of this sequence is a man in his late teens or twenties in good health. This chain uses TRBV6-1 with TRBJ2-7; maybe TRBD1 (5 bases). The CDR3 spells CASRDRGRISYEQYF. As DNA, the CDR3 is TGTGCCAGCAGGGATAGGGGTCGAATATCCTACGAGCAGTACTTC.